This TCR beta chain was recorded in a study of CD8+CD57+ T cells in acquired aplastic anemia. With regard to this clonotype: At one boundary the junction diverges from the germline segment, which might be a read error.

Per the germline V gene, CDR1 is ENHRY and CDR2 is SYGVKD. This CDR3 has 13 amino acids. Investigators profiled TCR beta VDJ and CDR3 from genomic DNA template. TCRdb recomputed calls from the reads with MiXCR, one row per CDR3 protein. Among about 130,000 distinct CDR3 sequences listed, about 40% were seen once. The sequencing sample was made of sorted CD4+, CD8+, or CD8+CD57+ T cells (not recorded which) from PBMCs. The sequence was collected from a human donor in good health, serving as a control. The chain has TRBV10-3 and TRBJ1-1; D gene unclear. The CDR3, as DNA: TGTGCCATCAGGCAAACAGTGGGCACTGAAGCTCTCTTT. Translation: CAIRQTVGTEALF.